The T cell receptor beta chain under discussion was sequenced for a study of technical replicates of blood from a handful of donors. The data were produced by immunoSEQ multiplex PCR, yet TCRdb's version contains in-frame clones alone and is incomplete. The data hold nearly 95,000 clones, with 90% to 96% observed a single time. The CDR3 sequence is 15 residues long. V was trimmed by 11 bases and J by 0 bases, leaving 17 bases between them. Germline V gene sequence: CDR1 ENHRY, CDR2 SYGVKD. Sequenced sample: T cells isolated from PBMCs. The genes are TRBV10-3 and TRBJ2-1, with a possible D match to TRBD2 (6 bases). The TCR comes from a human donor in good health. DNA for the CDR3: TGTGCCGTCGCCCTGGACGGGAGCTCCTACAATGAGCAGTTCTTC. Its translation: CAVALDGSSYNEQFF.